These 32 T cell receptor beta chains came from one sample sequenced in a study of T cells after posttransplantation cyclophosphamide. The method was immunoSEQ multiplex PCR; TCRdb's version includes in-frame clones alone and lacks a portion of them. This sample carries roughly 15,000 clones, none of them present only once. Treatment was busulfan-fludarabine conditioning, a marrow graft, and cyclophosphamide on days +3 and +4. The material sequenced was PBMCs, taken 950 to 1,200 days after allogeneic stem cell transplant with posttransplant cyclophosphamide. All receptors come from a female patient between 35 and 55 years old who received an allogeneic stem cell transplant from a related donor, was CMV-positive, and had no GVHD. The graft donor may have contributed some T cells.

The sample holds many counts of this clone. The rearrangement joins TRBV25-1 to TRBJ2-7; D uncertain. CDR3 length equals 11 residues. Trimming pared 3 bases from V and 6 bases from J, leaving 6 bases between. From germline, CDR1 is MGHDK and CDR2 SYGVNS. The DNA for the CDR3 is TGTGCCAGCAGTGAGTTAGTCGAGCAGTACTTC. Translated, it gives CASSELVEQYF.

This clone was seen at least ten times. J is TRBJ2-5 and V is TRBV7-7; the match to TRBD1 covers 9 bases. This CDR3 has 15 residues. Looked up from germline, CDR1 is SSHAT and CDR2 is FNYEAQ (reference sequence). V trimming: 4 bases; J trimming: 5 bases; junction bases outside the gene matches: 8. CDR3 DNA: TGTGCCAGCAGCTGGGGACAGGGAATTTTGGAGACCCAGTACTTC. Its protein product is CASSWGQGILETQYF.

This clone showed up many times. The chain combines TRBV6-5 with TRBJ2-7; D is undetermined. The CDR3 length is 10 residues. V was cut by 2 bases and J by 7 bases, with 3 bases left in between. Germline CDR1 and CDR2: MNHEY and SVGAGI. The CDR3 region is CASSYPEQYF. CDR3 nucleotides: TGTGCCAGCAGTTACCCTGAGCAGTACTTC.

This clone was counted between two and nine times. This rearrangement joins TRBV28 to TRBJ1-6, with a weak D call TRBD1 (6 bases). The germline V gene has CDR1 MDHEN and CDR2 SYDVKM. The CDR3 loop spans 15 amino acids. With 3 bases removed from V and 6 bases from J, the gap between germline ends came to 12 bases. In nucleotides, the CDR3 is TGTGCCAGCAGTTTCGCAGGGGCAGCTAATTCACCCCTCCACTTT. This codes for CASSFAGAANSPLHF. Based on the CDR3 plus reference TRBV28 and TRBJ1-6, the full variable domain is DVKVTQSSRYLVKRTGEKVFLECVQDMDHENMFWYRQDPGLGLRLIYFSYDVKMKEKGDIPEGYSVSREKKERFSLILESASTNQTSMYLCASSFAGAANSPLHFGNGTRLTVT.

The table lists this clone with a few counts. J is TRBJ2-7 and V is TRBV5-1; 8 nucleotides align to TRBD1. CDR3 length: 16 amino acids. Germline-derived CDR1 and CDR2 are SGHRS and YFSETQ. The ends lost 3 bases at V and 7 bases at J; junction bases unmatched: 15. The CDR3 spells CASSSTTGAMTGEQYF. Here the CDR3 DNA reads TGCGCCAGCAGCTCAACGACAGGGGCCATGACGGGGGAGCAGTACTTC. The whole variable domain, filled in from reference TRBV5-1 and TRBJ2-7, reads KAGVTQTPRYLIKTRGQQVTLSCSPISGHRSVSWYQQTPGQGLQFLFEYFSETQRNKGNFPGRFSGRQFSNSRSEMNVSTLELGDSALYLCASSSTTGAMTGEQYFGPGTRLTVT.

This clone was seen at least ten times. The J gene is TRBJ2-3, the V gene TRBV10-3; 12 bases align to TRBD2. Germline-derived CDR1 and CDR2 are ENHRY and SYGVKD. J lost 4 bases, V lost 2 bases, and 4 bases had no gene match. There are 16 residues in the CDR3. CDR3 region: CAISEEGLAGPDTQYF. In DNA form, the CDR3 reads TGTGCCATCAGTGAGGAAGGACTAGCGGGGCCAGATACGCAGTATTTT.

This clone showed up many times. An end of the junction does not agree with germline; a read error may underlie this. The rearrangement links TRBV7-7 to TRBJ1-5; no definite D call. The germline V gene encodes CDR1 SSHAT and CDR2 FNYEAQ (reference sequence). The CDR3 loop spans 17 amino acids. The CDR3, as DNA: TGTGCTAGCAGCTTAGCTTGTCGGCAGGACTTCAATCAGCCCCAGCATTTT. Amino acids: CASSLACRQDFNQPQHF.

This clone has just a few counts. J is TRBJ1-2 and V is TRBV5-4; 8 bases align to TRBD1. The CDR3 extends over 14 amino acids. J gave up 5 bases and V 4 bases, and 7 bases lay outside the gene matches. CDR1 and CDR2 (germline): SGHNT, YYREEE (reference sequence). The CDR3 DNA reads TGTGCCAGCAGCCCGGACAGGGCGGTGTATGGCTACACCTTC. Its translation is CASSPDRAVYGYTF.

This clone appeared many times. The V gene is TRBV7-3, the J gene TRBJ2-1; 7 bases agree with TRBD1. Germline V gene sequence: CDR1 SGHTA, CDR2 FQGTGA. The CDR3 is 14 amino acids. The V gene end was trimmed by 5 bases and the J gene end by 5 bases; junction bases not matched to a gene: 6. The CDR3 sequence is CASSLDRADNEQFF. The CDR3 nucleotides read TGTGCCAGCAGCCTCGACAGGGCGGACAATGAGCAGTTCTTC.

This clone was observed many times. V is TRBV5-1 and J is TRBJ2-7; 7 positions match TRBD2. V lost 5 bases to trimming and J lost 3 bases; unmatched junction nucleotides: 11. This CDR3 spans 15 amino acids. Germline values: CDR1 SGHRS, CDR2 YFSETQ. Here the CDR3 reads CASRSGSGGSYEQYF. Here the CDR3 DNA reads TGCGCCAGCAGGTCTGGTTCGGGCGGGAGCTACGAGCAGTACTTC. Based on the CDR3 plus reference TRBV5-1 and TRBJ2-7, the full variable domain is KAGVTQTPRYLIKTRGQQVTLSCSPISGHRSVSWYQQTPGQGLQFLFEYFSETQRNKGNFPGRFSGRQFSNSRSEMNVSTLELGDSALYLCASRSGSGGSYEQYFGPGTRLTVT.

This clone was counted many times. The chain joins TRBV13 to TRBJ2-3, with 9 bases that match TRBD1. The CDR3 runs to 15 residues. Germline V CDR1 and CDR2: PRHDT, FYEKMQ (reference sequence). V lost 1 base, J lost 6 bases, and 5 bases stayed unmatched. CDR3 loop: CASSLAGQGKDTQYF. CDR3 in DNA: TGTGCCAGCAGCTTAGCCGGACAGGGGAAGGATACGCAGTATTTT.

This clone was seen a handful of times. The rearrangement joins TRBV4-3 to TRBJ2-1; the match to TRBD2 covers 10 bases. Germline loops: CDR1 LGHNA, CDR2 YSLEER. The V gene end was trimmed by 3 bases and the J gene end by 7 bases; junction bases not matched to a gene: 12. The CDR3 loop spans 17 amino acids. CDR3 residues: CASSQGAAGGTWNEQFF. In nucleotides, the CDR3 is TGCGCCAGCAGCCAGGGGGCAGCGGGGGGGACTTGGAATGAGCAGTTCTTC.

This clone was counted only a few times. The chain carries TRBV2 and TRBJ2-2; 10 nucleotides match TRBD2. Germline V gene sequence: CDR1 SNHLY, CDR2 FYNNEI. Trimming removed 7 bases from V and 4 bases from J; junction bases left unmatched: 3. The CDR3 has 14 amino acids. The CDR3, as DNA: TGTGCCAGCAAGCGGGGGGGCCCCACCGGGGAGCTGTTTTTT. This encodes CASKRGGPTGELFF.

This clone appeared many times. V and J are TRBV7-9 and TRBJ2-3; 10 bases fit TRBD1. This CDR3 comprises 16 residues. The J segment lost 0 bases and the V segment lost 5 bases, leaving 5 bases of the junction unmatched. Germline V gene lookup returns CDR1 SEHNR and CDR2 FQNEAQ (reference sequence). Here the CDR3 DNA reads TGTGCCAGCAGCGAGGGGACAGGGGAAAGCACAGATACGCAGTATTTT. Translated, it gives CASSEGTGESTDTQYF. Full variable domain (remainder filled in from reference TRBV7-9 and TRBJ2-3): DTGVSQNPRHKITKRGQNVTFRCDPISEHNRLYWYRQTLGQGPEFLTYFQNEAQLEKSRLLSDRFSAERPKGSFSTLEIQRTEQGDSAMYLCASSEGTGESTDTQYFGPGTRLTVL.

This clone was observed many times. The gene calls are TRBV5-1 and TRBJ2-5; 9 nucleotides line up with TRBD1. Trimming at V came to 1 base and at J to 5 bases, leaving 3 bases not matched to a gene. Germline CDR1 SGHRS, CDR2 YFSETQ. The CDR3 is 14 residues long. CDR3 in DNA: TGCGCCAGCAGCTTGCGACAGGGGGAGGAGACCCAGTACTTC. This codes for CASSLRQGEETQYF. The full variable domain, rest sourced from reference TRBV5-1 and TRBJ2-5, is KAGVTQTPRYLIKTRGQQVTLSCSPISGHRSVSWYQQTPGQGLQFLFEYFSETQRNKGNFPGRFSGRQFSNSRSEMNVSTLELGDSALYLCASSLRQGEETQYFGPGTRLLVL.

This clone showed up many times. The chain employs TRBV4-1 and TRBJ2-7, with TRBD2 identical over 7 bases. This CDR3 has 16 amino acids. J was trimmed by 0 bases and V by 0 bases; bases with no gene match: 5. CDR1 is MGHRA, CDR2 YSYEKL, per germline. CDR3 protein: CASSQDPGRPSYEQYF. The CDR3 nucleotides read TGCGCCAGCAGCCAAGACCCCGGGAGGCCCTCCTACGAGCAGTACTTC.

The CDR3 loop reads CASLRHTDYEQYF. The DNA for the CDR3 is TGTGCCAGCCTCCGACATACCGACTACGAGCAGTACTTC. V gene TRBV28 combines with J gene TRBJ2-7; D gene unclear. The germline V and J ends were trimmed by 8 bases and 3 bases, with 14 bases remaining between them. CDR1 is MDHEN and CDR2 is SYDVKM in the germline V gene. The CDR3 consists of 13 residues. Full variable domain (missing parts from reference TRBV28 and TRBJ2-7): DVKVTQSSRYLVKRTGEKVFLECVQDMDHENMFWYRQDPGLGLRLIYFSYDVKMKEKGDIPEGYSVSREKKERFSLILESASTNQTSMYLCASLRHTDYEQYFGPGTRLTVT.

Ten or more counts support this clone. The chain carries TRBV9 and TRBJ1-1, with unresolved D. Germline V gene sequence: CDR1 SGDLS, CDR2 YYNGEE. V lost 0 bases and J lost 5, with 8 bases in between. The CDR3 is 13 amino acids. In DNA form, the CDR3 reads TGTGCCAGCAGCGTAGGGGCATCAACTGAAGCTTTCTTT. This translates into CASSVGASTEAFF.

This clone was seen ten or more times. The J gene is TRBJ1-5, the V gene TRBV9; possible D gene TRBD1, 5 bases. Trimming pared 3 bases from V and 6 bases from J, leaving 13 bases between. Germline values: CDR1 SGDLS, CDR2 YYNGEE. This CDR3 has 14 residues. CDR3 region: CASSESGSVQPQHF. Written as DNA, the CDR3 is TGTGCCAGCAGCGAATCAGGGTCAGTTCAGCCCCAGCATTTT.

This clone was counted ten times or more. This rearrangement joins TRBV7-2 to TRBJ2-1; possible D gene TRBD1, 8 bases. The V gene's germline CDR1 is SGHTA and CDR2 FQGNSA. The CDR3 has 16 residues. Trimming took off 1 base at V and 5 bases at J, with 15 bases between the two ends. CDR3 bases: TGTGCCAGCAGCTTAGAGGGAGGGACAGGAAACAATGAGCAGTTCTTC. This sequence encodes CASSLEGGTGNNEQFF.

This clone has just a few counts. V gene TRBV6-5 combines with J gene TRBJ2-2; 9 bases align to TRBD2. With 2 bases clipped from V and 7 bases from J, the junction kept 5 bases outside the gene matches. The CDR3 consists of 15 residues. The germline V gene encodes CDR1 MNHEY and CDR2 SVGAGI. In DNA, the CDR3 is TGTGCCAGCAGTTACGCGCTAGCGGGGTTCGGGGAGCTGTTTTTT. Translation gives CASSYALAGFGELFF.

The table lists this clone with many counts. The CDR3 loop is CASSQEGLGEPSDTQYF. The CDR3 DNA reads as TGCGCCAGCAGCCAAGAGGGACTGGGCGAACCCTCAGATACGCAGTATTTT. The rearrangement uses TRBV4-1 and TRBJ2-3; maybe TRBD2 (6 bases). Germline CDR1 reads MGHRA; CDR2 reads YSYEKL. The germline V and J ends were trimmed by 0 bases and 4 bases, with 17 bases remaining between them. The CDR3 is 17 residues long.

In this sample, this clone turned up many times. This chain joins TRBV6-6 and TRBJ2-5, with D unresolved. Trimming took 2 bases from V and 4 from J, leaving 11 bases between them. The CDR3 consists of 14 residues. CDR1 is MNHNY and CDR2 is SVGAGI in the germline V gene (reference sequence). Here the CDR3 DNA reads TGTGCCAGCAGTTACGCCAGGCAGAGAGAGACCCAGTACTTC. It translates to CASSYARQRETQYF.

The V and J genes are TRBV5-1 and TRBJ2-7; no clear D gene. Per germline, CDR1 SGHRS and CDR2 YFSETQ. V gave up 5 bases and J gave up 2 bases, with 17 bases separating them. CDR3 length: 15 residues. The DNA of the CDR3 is TGCGCCAGCAGACAGAATAATAAAGACACCTACGAGCAGTACTTC. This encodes CASRQNNKDTYEQYF.

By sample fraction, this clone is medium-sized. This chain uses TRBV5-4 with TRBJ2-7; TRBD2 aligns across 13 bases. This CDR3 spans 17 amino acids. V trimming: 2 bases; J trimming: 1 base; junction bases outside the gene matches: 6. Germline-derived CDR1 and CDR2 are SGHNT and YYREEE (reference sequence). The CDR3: CASSFPGTSGASYEQYF. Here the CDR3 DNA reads TGTGCCAGCAGCTTCCCCGGGACTAGCGGGGCTTCCTACGAGCAGTACTTC.

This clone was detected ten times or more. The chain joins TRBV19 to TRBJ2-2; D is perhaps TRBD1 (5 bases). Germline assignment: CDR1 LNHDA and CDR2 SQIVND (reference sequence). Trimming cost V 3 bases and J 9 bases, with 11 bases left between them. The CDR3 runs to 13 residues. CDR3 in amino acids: CASSMVAGRELFF. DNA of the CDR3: TGTGCCAGTAGTATGGTGGCAGGGAGGGAGCTGTTTTTT.

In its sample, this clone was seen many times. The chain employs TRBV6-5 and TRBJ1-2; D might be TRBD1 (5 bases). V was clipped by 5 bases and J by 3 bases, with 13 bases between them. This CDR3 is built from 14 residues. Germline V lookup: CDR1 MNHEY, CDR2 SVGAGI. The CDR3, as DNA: TGTGCCAGCAGTCCGATCAGGGTTTACTATGGCTACACCTTC. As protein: CASSPIRVYYGYTF.

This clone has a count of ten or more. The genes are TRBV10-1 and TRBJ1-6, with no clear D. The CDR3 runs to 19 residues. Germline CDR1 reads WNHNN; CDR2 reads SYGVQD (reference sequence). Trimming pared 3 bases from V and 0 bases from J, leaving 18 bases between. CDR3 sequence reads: CASSDPIRLASSYNSPLHF. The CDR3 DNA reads TGCGCCAGCAGTGACCCGATTCGACTTGCGAGCTCCTATAATTCACCCCTCCACTTT.

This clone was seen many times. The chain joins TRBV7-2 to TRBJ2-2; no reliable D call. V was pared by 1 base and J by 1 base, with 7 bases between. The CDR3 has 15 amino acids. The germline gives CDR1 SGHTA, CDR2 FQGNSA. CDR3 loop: CASSLGQENTGELFF. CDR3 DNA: TGTGCCAGCAGCTTAGGACAAGAGAACACCGGGGAGCTGTTTTTT.

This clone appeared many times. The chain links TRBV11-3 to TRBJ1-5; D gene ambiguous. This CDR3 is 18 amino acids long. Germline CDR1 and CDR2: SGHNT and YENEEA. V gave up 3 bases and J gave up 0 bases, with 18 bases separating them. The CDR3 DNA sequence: TGTGCCAGCAGCTTTTTCAACAGCACTTTTTATAGCAATCAGCCCCAGCATTTT. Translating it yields CASSFFNSTFYSNQPQHF.

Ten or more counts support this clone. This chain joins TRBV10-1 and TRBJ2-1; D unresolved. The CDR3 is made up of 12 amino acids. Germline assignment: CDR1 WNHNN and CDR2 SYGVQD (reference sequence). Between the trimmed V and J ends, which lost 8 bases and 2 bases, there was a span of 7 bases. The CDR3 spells CASPRPYNEQFF. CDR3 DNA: TGCGCCAGCCCGAGGCCCTACAATGAGCAGTTCTTC.

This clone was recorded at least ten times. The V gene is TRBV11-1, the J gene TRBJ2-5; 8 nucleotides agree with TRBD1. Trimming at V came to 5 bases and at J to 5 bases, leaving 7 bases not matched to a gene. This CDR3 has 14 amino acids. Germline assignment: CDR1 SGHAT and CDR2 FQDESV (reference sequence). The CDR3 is CASSRTGIEETQYF. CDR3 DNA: TGTGCCAGCAGCCGGACAGGGATCGAGGAGACCCAGTACTTC. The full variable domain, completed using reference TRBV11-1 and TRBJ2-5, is EAEVAQSPRYKITEKSQAVAFWCDPISGHATLYWYRQILGQGPELLVQFQDESVVDDSQLPKDRFSAERLKGVDSTLKIQPAELGDSAMYLCASSRTGIEETQYFGPGTRLLVL.